The 18 T cell receptor beta chains given below trace back to one sample, sequenced in a study of cytomegalovirus exposure and HLA in healthy donors (dated by TCRdb to about 2017). Libraries were prepared through the immunoSEQ multiplex PCR assay. TCRdb stores this immuneACCESS table with in-frame sequences only. Part of the clones is absent; in the studies checked, under half of the shortfall reflects unresolved V genes, and no reason is known for the rest. For this sample there are approximately 150,000 clones; more than 85% appear just once. The ten largest clones add up to approximately 0.7% of the sample. The sample consisted of PBMCs. The receptor set was obtained from a man in his late teens or twenties in good health and CMV-seronegative.

V and J are TRBV25-1 and TRBJ2-1; D unclear. V dropped 2 bases and J dropped 7 bases, with 6 bases sitting between them. Looked up from germline, CDR1 is MGHDK and CDR2 is SYGVNS. The CDR3 has 12 amino acids. In DNA, the CDR3 is TGTGCCAGCAGTGAACAGACAAATGAGCAGTTCTTC. Amino acids: CASSEQTNEQFF.

The J gene is TRBJ2-7, the V gene TRBV2, with D tentatively TRBD1 (6 bases). The CDR3 runs to 14 residues. Germline-derived CDR1 and CDR2 are SNHLY and FYNNEI. The V end lost 8 bases, the J end lost 2 bases, and 16 bases lay between the germline ends. CDR3 coding DNA: TGTGCCAGCCTCTTCAGGGGACCCCCCTACGAGCAGTACGTC. The encoded protein is CASLFRGPPYEQYV.

The chain recombines TRBV27 with TRBJ2-4, with a weak D call TRBD1 (6 bases). Germline loops: CDR1 MNHEY, CDR2 SMNVEV (reference sequence). V lost 6 bases, J lost 0 bases, and 18 bases lay in between. The CDR3 sequence is 17 residues long. CDR3: CASSPDSPTLAKNIQYF. The DNA of the CDR3 is TGTGCCAGCAGCCCGGACAGTCCAACTCTAGCCAAAAACATTCAGTACTTC.

The chain couples TRBV5-1 to TRBJ2-1, with 11 bases fitting TRBD1. The CDR3 sequence is 15 residues long. V was pared by 5 bases and J by 5 bases, with 6 bases of the junction left unmatched. Per germline, CDR1 SGHRS and CDR2 YFSETQ. The CDR3 sequence is CASSTGTGGNNEQFF. DNA of the CDR3: TGCGCCAGCAGTACCGGGACAGGGGGGAACAATGAGCAGTTCTTC.

CDR3 protein: CATGQYRYEQYF. The CDR3 DNA sequence: TGTGCCACCGGACAGTATCGCTACGAGCAGTACTTC. V and J are TRBV14 and TRBJ2-7; D is perhaps TRBD1 (6 bases). The V gene lost 10 bases and the J gene lost 3 bases, with 13 bases spanning the gap. The CDR3 spans 12 residues. Per the germline V gene, CDR1 is SGHDN and CDR2 is FVKESK.

This chain uses TRBV2 with TRBJ2-7; TRBD2 agrees at 11 bases. The germline CDR1 and CDR2 sequences are SNHLY and FYNNEI. The CDR3 covers 13 residues. With 8 bases clipped from V and 6 bases from J, the junction kept 6 bases outside the gene matches. CDR3 amino acids: CASWATSGGEQYV. The CDR3 DNA reads as TGTGCCAGCTGGGCAACTAGCGGGGGCGAGCAGTACGTC.

The J gene is TRBJ2-5, the V gene TRBV19, with D maybe TRBD2 (5 bases). Between the trimmed V and J ends, which lost 4 bases and 3 bases, there was a span of 21 bases. The CDR3 extends over 17 amino acids. Germline lookup yields CDR1 LNHDA and CDR2 SQIVND (reference sequence). The CDR3 region is CASSTSPLTRSEETQYF. The CDR3 nucleotides are TGTGCCAGTAGTACGTCCCCCCTTACTAGATCCGAAGAGACCCAGTACTTC.

This clone was seen a single time. The chain links TRBV6-1 to TRBJ2-3; 9 bases line up with TRBD2. CDR1 is MNHNS and CDR2 is SASEGT in the germline V gene. J gave up 0 bases and V 6 bases, and 4 bases lay outside the gene matches. This CDR3 comprises 15 residues. CDR3 sequence reads: CASRGLARSTDTQYF. The CDR3 DNA reads as TGTGCCAGCAGGGGACTAGCCCGTAGCACAGATACGCAGTATTTT.

This clone was seen just once. V is TRBV27 and J is TRBJ2-2, with TRBD2 matching 12 bases. The CDR3 is 18 amino acids. CDR1 is MNHEY, CDR2 SMNVEV, per germline (reference sequence). V dropped 3 bases and J dropped 4; count of bases not matched to a gene: 9. The CDR3 sequence: CASSLSNLAGGGTGELFF. The CDR3 nucleotides are TGTGCCAGCAGTTTGTCGAACCTAGCGGGAGGGGGCACCGGGGAGCTGTTTTTT.

This sequence joins TRBV18 and TRBJ1-2; TRBD1 is a possible D gene (5 bases). CDR3 length: 14 amino acids. The ends were cut back, 2 bases at V and 7 bases at J, with 14 bases in the middle. The germline V gene has CDR1 KGHSH and CDR2 LQKENI. CDR3 loop: CASSPLDQGSGYTF. The CDR3 region has the DNA TGTGCCAGCTCACCATTAGACCAGGGAAGTGGCTACACCTTC. Full variable domain (remainder filled in from reference TRBV18 and TRBJ1-2): NAGVMQNPRHLVRRRGQEARLRCSPMKGHSHVYWYRQLPEEGLKFMVYLQKENIIDESGMPKERFSAEFPKEGPSILRIQQVVRGDSAAYFCASSPLDQGSGYTFGSGTRLTVV.

The chain uses TRBV1 and TRBJ2-7; TRBD2, the table's D call, was not compared with the DNA. TRBV1 is described as a pseudogene. The CDR3 has 16 residues. CDR3 residues: CTSSQVRDYYSYEQYV. DNA of the CDR3: TGCACCAGCAGCCAAGTCCGGGACTATTATTCCTACGAGCAGTACGTC.

This clone was found a few times. The chain employs TRBV9 and TRBJ1-3; D remains ambiguous. V gave up 0 bases and J gave up 2 bases, with 6 bases separating them. Germline V gene sequence: CDR1 SGDLS, CDR2 YYNGEE. The CDR3 runs 14 residues. The CDR3 nucleotides are TGTGCCAGCAGCGTAGACTTCCCTGGAAACACCATATATTTT. Its translation is CASSVDFPGNTIYF.

The chain links TRBV4-3 to TRBJ1-1; D is possibly TRBD1 (5 bases). Germline V gives CDR1 LGHNA, CDR2 YSLEER. There are 13 residues in the CDR3. V was clipped by 0 bases and J by 11 bases, with 13 bases between them. The CDR3 bases are TGCGCCAGCAGCCAAGATCGGGCAGGGAGGGCTTTCTTT. This gives the protein CASSQDRAGRAFF.

This clone was picked up one time. The rearrangement uses TRBV28 and TRBJ1-2, with D perhaps matching TRBD1 (5 bases). The CDR3 spans 13 residues. Per the germline V gene, CDR1 is MDHEN and CDR2 is SYDVKM. Trimming took 6 bases from V and 2 from J, leaving 10 bases between them. As DNA, the CDR3 is TGTGCCAGCAGCCGTGGGGGGAACTATGGCTACACCTTC. It translates to CASSRGGNYGYTF.

J is TRBJ2-3 and V is TRBV30, with 13 bases aligning to TRBD2. The CDR3 loop spans 15 amino acids. The V gene end was trimmed by 4 bases and the J gene end by 4 bases; junction bases not matched to a gene: 5. CDR1 is GTSNPN and CDR2 is SVGIG in the germline V gene (reference sequence). The CDR3 reads CAWNGLAGEPDTQYF. The CDR3 nucleotides read TGTGCCTGGAACGGACTAGCGGGAGAACCAGATACGCAGTATTTT.

V is TRBV5-4 and J is TRBJ1-4, with a tentative D call TRBD1 (6 bases). V was trimmed by 4 bases and J by 8 bases, leaving 15 bases between them. CDR3 length: 14 residues. Germline V gives CDR1 SGHNT, CDR2 YYREEE (reference sequence). CDR3: CASSLGGFSEKLFF. The CDR3 nucleotides are TGTGCCAGCAGCCTAGGGGGATTCAGCGAAAAACTGTTTTTT.

This clone has more than one count but fewer than ten. The chain has TRBV5-4 and TRBJ1-1, with D hard to call. Per the germline V gene, CDR1 is SGHNT and CDR2 is YYREEE (reference sequence). Trimming cost V 3 bases and J 4 bases, with 10 bases left between them. The CDR3 length is 13 residues. This chain's CDR3 is CASSYLGSTEAFF. CDR3 coding DNA: TGTGCCAGCAGCTACCTAGGGAGCACTGAAGCTTTCTTT.

The chain uses TRBV5-1 and TRBJ2-4; possible D gene TRBD1, 5 bases. Per germline, CDR1 SGHRS and CDR2 YFSETQ. CDR3 length equals 16 residues. V dropped 1 base and J dropped 3 bases, with 14 bases sitting between them. The CDR3 nucleotides read TGCGCCAGCAGCTTGCGTGGGGCGCAAGTCAAAAACATTCAGTACTTC. Encoded protein: CASSLRGAQVKNIQYF.